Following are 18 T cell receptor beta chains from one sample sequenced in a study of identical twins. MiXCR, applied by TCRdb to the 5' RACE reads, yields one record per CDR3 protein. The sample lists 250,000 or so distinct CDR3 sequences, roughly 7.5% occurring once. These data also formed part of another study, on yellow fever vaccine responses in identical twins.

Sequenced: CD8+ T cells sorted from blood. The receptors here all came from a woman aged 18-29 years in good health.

In DNA form, the CDR3 reads TGTGCCAGCAGTTACTCGAATGCGCTGGCGGGGGGAAGAGAGACCCAGTACTTC. Its translation is CASSYSNALAGGRETQYF. The chain is built from TRBV6-5 and TRBJ2-5; 8 bases align to TRBD2. The J segment lost 4 bases and the V segment lost 0 bases, leaving 13 bases of the junction unmatched. The V gene's germline CDR1 is MNHEY and CDR2 SVGAGI. The CDR3 totals 18 residues.

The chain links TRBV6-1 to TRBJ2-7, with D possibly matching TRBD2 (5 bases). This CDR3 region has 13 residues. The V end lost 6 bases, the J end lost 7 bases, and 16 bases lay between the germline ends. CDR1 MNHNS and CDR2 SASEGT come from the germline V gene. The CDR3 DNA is TGTGCCAGCAGCCCCAAACTAGGATGGGAGCAGTACTTC. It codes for CASSPKLGWEQYF.

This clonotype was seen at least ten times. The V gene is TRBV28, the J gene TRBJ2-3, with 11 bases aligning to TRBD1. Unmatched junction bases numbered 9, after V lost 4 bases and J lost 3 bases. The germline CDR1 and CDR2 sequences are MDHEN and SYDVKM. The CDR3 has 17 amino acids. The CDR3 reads CASSSPDRGRRTDTQYF. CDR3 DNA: TGTGCCAGCAGTTCCCCGGACAGGGGGCGCCGTACAGATACGCAGTATTTT.

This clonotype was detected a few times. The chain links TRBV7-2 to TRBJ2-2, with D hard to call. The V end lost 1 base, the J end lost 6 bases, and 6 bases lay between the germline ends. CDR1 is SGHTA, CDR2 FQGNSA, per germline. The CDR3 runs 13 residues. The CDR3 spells CASSLVGAGELFF. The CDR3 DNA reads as TGTGCCAGCAGCTTAGTGGGCGCCGGGGAGCTGTTTTTT.

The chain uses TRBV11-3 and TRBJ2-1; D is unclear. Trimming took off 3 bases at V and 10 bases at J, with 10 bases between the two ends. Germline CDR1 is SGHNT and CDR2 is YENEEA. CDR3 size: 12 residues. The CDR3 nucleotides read TGTGCCAGCAGCTTTGTAGTTGAAGAGCAGTTCTTC. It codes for CASSFVVEEQFF.

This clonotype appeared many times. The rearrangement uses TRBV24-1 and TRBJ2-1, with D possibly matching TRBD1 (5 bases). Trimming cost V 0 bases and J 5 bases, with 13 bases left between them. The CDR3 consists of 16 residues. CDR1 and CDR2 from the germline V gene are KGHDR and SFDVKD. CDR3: CATSDLRRAPNNEQFF. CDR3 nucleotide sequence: TGTGCCACCAGTGATTTGCGCAGGGCACCCAACAATGAGCAGTTCTTC.

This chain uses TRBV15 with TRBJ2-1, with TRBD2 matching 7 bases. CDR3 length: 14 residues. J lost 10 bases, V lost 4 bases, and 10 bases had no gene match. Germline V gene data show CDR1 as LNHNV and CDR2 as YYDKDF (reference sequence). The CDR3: CATSTRSGAGEQFF. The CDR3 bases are TGTGCCACCAGCACCAGAAGCGGGGCAGGGGAGCAGTTCTTC.

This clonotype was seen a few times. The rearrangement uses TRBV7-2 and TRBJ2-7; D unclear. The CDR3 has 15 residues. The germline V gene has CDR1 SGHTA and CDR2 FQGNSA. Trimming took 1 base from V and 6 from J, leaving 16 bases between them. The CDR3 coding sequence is TGTGCCAGCAGCTTAGTCTCGGAGAAACATCGCGAGCAGTACTTC. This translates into CASSLVSEKHREQYF.

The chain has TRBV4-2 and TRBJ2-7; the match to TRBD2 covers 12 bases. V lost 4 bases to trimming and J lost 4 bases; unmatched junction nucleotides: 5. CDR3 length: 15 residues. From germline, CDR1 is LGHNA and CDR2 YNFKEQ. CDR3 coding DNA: TGTGCCAGCAGCCCCTCCGGGACTAGCGGGTACGAGCAGTACTTC. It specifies CASSPSGTSGYEQYF.

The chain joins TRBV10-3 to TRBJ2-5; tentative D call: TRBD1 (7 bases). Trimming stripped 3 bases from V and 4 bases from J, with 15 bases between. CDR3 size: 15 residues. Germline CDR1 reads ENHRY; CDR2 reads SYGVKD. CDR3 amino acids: CAISDPIQGGETQYF. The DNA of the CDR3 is TGTGCCATCAGTGACCCTATCCAGGGGGGAGAGACCCAGTACTTC.

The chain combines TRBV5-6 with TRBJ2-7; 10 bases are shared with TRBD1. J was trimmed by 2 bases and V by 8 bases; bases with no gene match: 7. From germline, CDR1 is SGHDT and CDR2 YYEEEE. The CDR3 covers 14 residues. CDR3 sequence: CARSPGQGTYEQYF. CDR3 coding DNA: TGTGCCAGGAGCCCGGGACAGGGGACCTACGAGCAGTACTTC.

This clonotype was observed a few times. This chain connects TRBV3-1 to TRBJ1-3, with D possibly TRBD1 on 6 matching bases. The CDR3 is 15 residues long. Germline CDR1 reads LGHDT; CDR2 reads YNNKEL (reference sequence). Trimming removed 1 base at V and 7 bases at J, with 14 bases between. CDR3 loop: CASSQVSGAGNTIYF. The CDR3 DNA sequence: TGTGCCAGCAGCCAAGTATCGGGGGCCGGGAACACCATATATTTT.

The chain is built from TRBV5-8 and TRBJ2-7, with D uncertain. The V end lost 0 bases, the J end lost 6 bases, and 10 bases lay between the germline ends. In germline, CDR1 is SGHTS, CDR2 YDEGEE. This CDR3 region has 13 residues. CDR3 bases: TGTGCCAGCAGCTTGGCGGCAGGATCCGAGCAGTACGTC. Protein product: CASSLAAGSEQYV.

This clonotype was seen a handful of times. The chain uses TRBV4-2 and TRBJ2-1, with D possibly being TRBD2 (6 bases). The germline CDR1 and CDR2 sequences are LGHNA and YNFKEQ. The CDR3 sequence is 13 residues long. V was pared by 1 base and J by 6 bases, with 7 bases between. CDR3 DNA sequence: TGTGCCAGCAGCCAAGTAGCGGCCAATGAGCAGTTCTTC. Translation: CASSQVAANEQFF.

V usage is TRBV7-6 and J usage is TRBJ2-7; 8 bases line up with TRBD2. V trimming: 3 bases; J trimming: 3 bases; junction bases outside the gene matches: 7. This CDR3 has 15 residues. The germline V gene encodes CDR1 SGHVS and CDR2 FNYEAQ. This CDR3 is CASSFRLAPNYEQYF. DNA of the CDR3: TGTGCCAGCAGCTTCAGACTAGCGCCAAACTACGAGCAGTACTTC.

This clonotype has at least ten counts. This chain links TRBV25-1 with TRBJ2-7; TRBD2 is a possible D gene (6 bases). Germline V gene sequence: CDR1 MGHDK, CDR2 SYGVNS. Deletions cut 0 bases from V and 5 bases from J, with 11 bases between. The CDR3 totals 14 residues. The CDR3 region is CASSEYSEGHEQYF. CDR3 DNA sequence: TGTGCCAGCAGTGAATATTCGGAGGGCCACGAGCAGTACTTC.

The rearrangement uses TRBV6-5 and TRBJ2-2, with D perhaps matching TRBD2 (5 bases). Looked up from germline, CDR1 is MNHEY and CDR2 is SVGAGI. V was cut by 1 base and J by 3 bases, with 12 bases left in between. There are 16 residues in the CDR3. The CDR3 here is CASSYFAVGDTGELFF. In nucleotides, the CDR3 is TGTGCCAGCAGTTACTTCGCGGTCGGGGACACCGGGGAGCTGTTTTTT.

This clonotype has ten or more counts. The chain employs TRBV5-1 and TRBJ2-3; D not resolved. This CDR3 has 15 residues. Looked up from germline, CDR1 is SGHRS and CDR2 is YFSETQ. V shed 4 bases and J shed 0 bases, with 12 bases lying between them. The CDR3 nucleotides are TGCGCCAGCAGCGGCGTAACTTCTAGCACAGATACGCAGTATTTT. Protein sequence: CASSGVTSSTDTQYF.